This TCR beta chain appears in the sequencing data of a study of T cell responses to AZD1222 COVID-19 vaccine. Assay used: immunoSEQ multiplex PCR; TCRdb lists only in-frame clones, some missing. The sample lists about 120,000 clones, 80% to 90% occurring once. This clone was observed once. Its matching antigen is unknown. Findings of the study overall: The donors showed a predominance of white British ancestry and of females, with possible underestimation of clonal diversity.

This clonotype was obtained from an adult in good health. Sequenced here: peripheral blood, sampled on day 0 of AZD1222 vaccination.

CDR3 amino acids: CASSPQQGTEAFF. CDR3 sequence (DNA): TGTGCCAGCAGTCCACAACAGGGAACTGAAGCTTTCTTT. The rearrangement joins TRBV7-9 to TRBJ1-1, with D possibly TRBD1 on 6 matching bases. Between the trimmed V and J ends, which lost 6 bases and 5 bases, there was a span of 13 bases. The CDR3 is 13 amino acids. Germline V gene lookup returns CDR1 SEHNR and CDR2 FQNEAQ (reference sequence).